These T cell receptor beta chains were read from a single sample in a study of beta chain features in type 1 diabetes. Clones were sequenced by immunoSEQ multiplex PCR, and TCRdb holds only the in-frame ones, with some missing. The top ten hold roughly 0.0097% of the sample, which has under 400,000 clones, around 13% seen once. Sample: naive CD4+ T cells from blood. These receptor sequences come from a woman aged 18-29 years with type 1 diabetes. Each CDR3 is given with its conserved first and last residue. D genes are given only for firm matches. A row's size may be missing; if present it is once, few, many or a size class.

>TRBV7-9|.|.|TRBJ1-2
CASSDGYTF
TGTGCCAGCTCTGATGGCTACACCTTC
>TRBV7-2|few|.|TRBJ2-7
CASSQPGSYEQYF
TGTGCCAGCAGCCAACCAGGGTCCTACGAGCAGTACTTC
>TRBV7-8|.|TRBD1|TRBJ1-5
CASSLSPGQGNQPQHF
TGTGCCAGCAGCTTATCACCGGGACAGGGAAATCAGCCCCAGCATTTT
>TRBV25-1|.|.|TRBJ2-7
CASSLGRRTNEQYF
TGTGCCAGCTCCCTGGGGAGGAGAACTAACGAGCAGTACTTC
>TRBV4-1|.|TRBD1|TRBJ1-2
CASSQDGTGSLGYTF
TGCGCCAGCAGCCAAGATGGGACAGGGAGTCTTGGCTACACCTTC
>TRBV4-2|few|.|TRBJ2-7
CASSQDWQVYEQYF
TGTGCCAGCAGCCAAGACTGGCAGGTCTACGAGCAGTACTTC
>TRBV4-2|.|TRBD2|TRBJ2-3
CASSQALAGTDTQYF
TGTGCCAGCAGCCAAGCACTAGCGGGAACAGATACGCAGTATTTT
>TRBV4-1|few|TRBD1|TRBJ2-5
CASSQRRDRGFQETQYF
TGCGCCAGCAGCCAACGACGGGACAGGGGGTTCCAAGAGACCCAGTACTTC
>TRBV5-1|.|TRBD1|TRBJ2-1
CASSTQGASYNEQFF
TGCGCCAGCAGCACACAGGGGGCTTCCTACAATGAGCAGTTCTTC
>TRBV14|.|.|TRBJ2-1
CASSGSVQGEQFF
TGTGCCAGCAGTGGGTCTGTACAGGGTGAGCAGTTCTTC
>TRBV28|few|TRBD1|TRBJ2-1
CASIDRDRPYNEQFF
TGTGCCAGCATCGATCGGGACAGGCCCTACAATGAGCAGTTCTTC
>TRBV29-1|few|TRBD2|TRBJ2-1
CSAGGAAANEQFF
TGCAGCGCCGGGGGGGCGGCGGCGAATGAGCAGTTCTTC
>TRBV5-7|once|.|TRBJ2-3
CASSYRGGDTQYF
TGTGCCAGCAGTTATAGGGGCGGTGATACGCAGTATTTT
>TRBV19|few|.|TRBJ1-5
CASSIDGLINQPQHF
TGTGCCAGTAGTATAGACGGACTGATCAATCAGCCCCAGCATTTT
>TRBV30|few|.|TRBJ2-7
CAWSRAFEQYF
TGTGCCTGGAGTAGAGCGTTCGAGCAGTACTTC
>TRBV28|few|.|TRBJ1-2
CASSLPNENYGYTF
TGTGCCAGCAGTTTACCCAATGAGAACTATGGCTACACCTTC
>TRBV7-9|few|.|TRBJ2-7
CASSSDWLGSEQYF
TGTGCCAGCAGCTCGGACTGGCTGGGCTCCGAGCAGTACTTC
>TRBV4-3|.|TRBD1|TRBJ1-1
CASSQVRDSYEAFF
TGCGCCAGCAGCCAAGTCCGGGACAGTTATGAAGCTTTCTTT
>TRBV4-3|few|TRBD2|TRBJ2-7
CASAETSGSSPYEQYF
TGCGCCAGCGCGGAGACTAGCGGGAGTTCCCCCTACGAGCAGTACTTC
>TRBV19|few|TRBD1|TRBJ2-4
CASSTAGQGWKYF
TGTGCCAGTAGTACCGCCGGACAGGGGTGGAAGTACTTC
>TRBV4-3|few|.|TRBJ2-2
CASSHVDRKAGELFF
TGCGCCAGCAGCCATGTCGACAGGAAGGCCGGGGAGCTGTTTTTT
>TRBV7-2|.|TRBD1|TRBJ1-2
CASSPDRERSYTF
TGTGCCAGCAGCCCCGACAGGGAAAGGAGCTACACCTTC
>TRBV28|.|.|TRBJ2-5
CASSSRSWYQETQYF
TGTGCCAGCAGTTCTCGGTCCTGGTACCAAGAGACCCAGTACTTC
>TRBV7-2|few|.|TRBJ2-3
CASSLAAGDTQYF
TGTGCCAGCAGCTTAGCGGCTGGAGATACGCAGTATTTT
>TRBV28|.|TRBD2|TRBJ2-7
CASSSPGTSGTYEQYF
TGTGCCAGCAGCAGTCCCGGGACTAGCGGGACCTACGAGCAGTACTTC
>TRBV18|.|TRBD1|TRBJ1-2
CASSPWGQGSDYGYTF
TGTGCCAGCTCACCATGGGGACAGGGTTCGGACTATGGCTACACCTTC
>TRBV5-1|.|.|TRBJ1-2
CASSLGAYGYTF
TGCGCCAGCAGCTTGGGGGCCTATGGCTACACCTTC
>TRBV29-1|few|.|TRBJ2-3
CSVGRGKLDTQYF
TGCAGCGTTGGGCGGGGAAAATTAGATACGCAGTATTTT
>TRBV30|few|.|TRBJ1-2
CAWGRGAYGYTF
TGTGCCTGGGGACGGGGTGCCTATGGCTACACCTTC
>TRBV7-7|few|.|TRBJ2-5
CASSLISQETQYF
TGTGCTAGCAGCTTAATCAGCCAAGAGACCCAGTACTTC
>TRBV10-3|.|.|TRBJ1-2
CAISTGLMQYGYTF
TGTGCCATCAGCACAGGGTTGATGCAGTATGGCTACACCTTC
>TRBV28|.|.|TRBJ1-2
CASNTDRGGYTF
TGTGCCAGCAATACGGACAGAGGGGGCTACACCTTC
>TRBV27|.|TRBD2|TRBJ2-7
CASSLVRRGAQYF
TGTGCCAGCAGCCTTGTCCGGCGGGGGGCCCAGTACTTC
>TRBV7-2|few|.|TRBJ2-3
CASSLDGPGSTDTQYF
TGTGCCAGCAGCTTAGACGGTCCAGGATCCACAGATACGCAGTATTTT
>TRBV27|.|TRBD1|TRBJ2-1
CASSPTDREEQFF
TGTGCCAGCAGTCCAACGGACAGGGAAGAGCAGTTCTTC
>TRBV27|.|.|TRBJ2-7
CASSFLGAGYEQYF
TGTGCCAGCAGTTTTCTGGGGGCAGGATACGAGCAGTACTTC
>TRBV7-2|.|.|TRBJ1-5
CASSPQGGHQPQHF
TGTGCCAGCAGCCCCCAGGGAGGGCATCAGCCCCAGCATTTT
>TRBV11-2|.|.|TRBJ2-5
CASSLGGSETQYF
TGTGCCAGCAGCTTAGGAGGGTCAGAGACCCAGTACTTC
>TRBV5-4|once|TRBD2|TRBJ2-1
CASRNTSGSYNEQFF
TGTGCCAGCAGGAACACTAGCGGCTCCTACAATGAGCAGTTCTTC
>TRBV5-8|.|.|TRBJ2-7
CASGVAGYPPYEQYF
TGTGCCAGCGGGGTGGCGGGGTATCCTCCCTACGAGCAGTACTTC
>TRBV7-9|few|.|TRBJ2-5
CASSSAGFFRETQYF
TGTGCCAGCAGCTCGGCCGGGTTTTTTCGGGAGACCCAGTACTTC
>TRBV29-1|few|TRBD2|TRBJ2-1
CSARTLAGGYNEQFF
TGCAGCGCCCGAACCTTAGCGGGAGGGTACAATGAGCAGTTCTTC
>TRBV18|.|TRBD1|TRBJ1-2
CASSPGQAHYGYTF
TGTGCCAGCTCGCCGGGACAGGCGCACTATGGCTACACCTTC
>TRBV7-9|.|TRBD2|TRBJ2-4
CASKAGEVENIQYF
TGTGCCAGCAAAGCGGGAGAGGTTGAAAACATTCAGTACTTC
>TRBV18|few|TRBD1|TRBJ1-1
CASSSGTGALNTEAFF
TGTGCCAGCTCATCTGGGACAGGGGCGTTGAACACTGAAGCTTTCTTT
>TRBV28|.|TRBD1|TRBJ2-7
CASRGTGRGAQYF
TGTGCCAGCAGGGGGACAGGTCGAGGGGCGCAGTACTTC
>TRBV19|.|TRBD1|TRBJ1-6
CASSTQGTAYNSPLHF
TGTGCCAGTAGTACCCAGGGGACAGCCTATAATTCACCCCTCCACTTT
>TRBV30|.|.|TRBJ2-7
CAWSVASLPYEQYF
TGTGCCTGGAGTGTAGCTAGCTTGCCCTACGAGCAGTACTTC
>TRBV12-5|few|.|TRBJ2-3
CASAGSGTDTQYF
TGTGCTAGCGCGGGGAGTGGCACAGATACGCAGTATTTT
>TRBV6-5|.|.|TRBJ2-7
CASSYSAGDRYEQYF
TGTGCCAGCAGTTACTCGGCAGGTGATCGCTACGAGCAGTACTTC
>TRBV10-3|.|TRBD1|TRBJ1-5
CAAGTDYQPQHF
TGCGCGGCCGGGACAGATTATCAGCCCCAGCATTTT